This T cell receptor (beta chain) was documented in a study of tumor-infiltrating lymphocytes in oesophageal squamous cell carcinoma. TCRdb processed the PCR reads anew with MiXCR; each CDR3 protein has one entry. The sample includes about 20,000 distinct CDR3 sequences, around two fifths seen only once; the top ten take almost 7%. V lost 4 bases and J lost 4, with 19 bases in between. Germline V gives CDR1 SGHDN, CDR2 FVKESK. This CDR3 contains 16 residues. In this sample, this clonotype turned up many times. Input material: blood. This sequence was found in a male donor with esophageal squamous cell carcinoma. The V gene is TRBV14, the J gene TRBJ1-2; possible D gene TRBD1, 6 bases. As DNA, the CDR3 is TGTGCCAGCAGCCCGCCGATCGGGGGGCGCGGCTATGGCTACACCTTC. Protein sequence: CASSPPIGGRGYGYTF.